This TCR beta chain was captured by sequencing in a study of patients and donors after allogeneic stem cell transplantation. Each CDR3 protein gets one entry after TCRdb re-called the RT-PCR reads with MiXCR. This sample yields roughly 230,000 distinct CDR3 sequences, of which roughly 13% are seen a single time; 11% belongs to the top ten. The sample holds a few counts of this clonotype. This sequence originates from a human donor who was either an allogeneic HSCT recipient or a stem cell or donor lymphocyte infusion donor (not recorded which). It is not recorded whose cells these are; they may come from a transplant donor. Material: blood, either unsorted or a sorted T cell fraction (not recorded which).

CDR3 in DNA: TGTGCCTGGAGTTCAGCGGGGGGCTGGATAGATACGCAGTATTTT. Translating it yields CAWSSAGGWIDTQYF. The chain employs TRBV30 and TRBJ2-3, with TRBD2 matching 9 bases. There are 15 residues in the CDR3. After removal of 2 bases from V and 5 bases from J, the junction contained 8 bases not matched to a gene. Germline assignment: CDR1 GTSNPN and CDR2 SVGIG (reference sequence).